The clone carrying this TCR beta chain occurred many times. Antigen unknown. RNA transcripts were the template for amplifying TCR beta CDR3 regions. During a first-round RT-PCR of the TCR CDR3, the HTBI primer set was used. TCRdb ran MiXCR on the multiplex PCR reads and lists one entry per CDR3 protein. Of about 600,000 distinct CDR3 sequences listed, roughly 14% are singletons. The data originate from a study of T cells in Graves' hyperthyroidism and ophthalmopathy. Findings of the study overall: The blood repertoire included most of the expanded thyroid clonotypes above 0.001. Ophthalmopathy stood apart from stable hyperthyroidism in a 13 V-J model.

V lost 8 bases and J lost 1, with 8 bases in between. The CDR3 is made up of 12 amino acids. Per the germline V gene, CDR1 is MDHEN and CDR2 is SYDVKM. The source material was blood. The chain is built from TRBV28 and TRBJ1-1; D not resolved. The TCR was taken from a woman between 45 and 60 years old with Graves' ophthalmopathy. The CDR3 bases are TGTGCCAGCGTTTCACAGAACACTGAAGCTTTCTTT. Amino acid sequence: CASVSQNTEAFF.